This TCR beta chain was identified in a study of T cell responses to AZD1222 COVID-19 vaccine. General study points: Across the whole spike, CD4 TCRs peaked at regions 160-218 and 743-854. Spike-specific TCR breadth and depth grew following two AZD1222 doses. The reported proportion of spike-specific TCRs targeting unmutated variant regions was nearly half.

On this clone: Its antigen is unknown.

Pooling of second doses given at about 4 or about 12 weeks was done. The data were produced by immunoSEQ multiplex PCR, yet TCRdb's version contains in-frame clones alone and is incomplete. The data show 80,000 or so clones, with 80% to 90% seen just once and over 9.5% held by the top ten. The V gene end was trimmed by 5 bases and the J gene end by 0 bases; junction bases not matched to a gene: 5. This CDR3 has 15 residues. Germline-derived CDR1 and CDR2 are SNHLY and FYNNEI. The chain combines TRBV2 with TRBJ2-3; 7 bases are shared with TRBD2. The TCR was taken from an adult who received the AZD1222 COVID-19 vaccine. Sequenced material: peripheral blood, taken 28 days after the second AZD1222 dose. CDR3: CASSQGTTSTDTQYF. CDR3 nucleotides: TGTGCCAGCAGTCAAGGGACTACCAGCACAGATACGCAGTATTTT.